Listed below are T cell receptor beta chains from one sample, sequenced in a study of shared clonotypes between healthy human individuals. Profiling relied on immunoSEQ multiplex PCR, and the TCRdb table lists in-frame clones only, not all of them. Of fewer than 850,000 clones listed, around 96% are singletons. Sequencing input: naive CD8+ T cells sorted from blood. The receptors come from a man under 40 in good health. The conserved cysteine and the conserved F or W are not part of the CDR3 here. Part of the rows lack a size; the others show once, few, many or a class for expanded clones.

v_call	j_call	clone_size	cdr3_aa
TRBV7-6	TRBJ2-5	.	ASTPTSDRETQY
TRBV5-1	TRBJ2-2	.	ASSPPGEAGELF
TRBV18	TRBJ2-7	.	ASSRRPGSGNSYEQY
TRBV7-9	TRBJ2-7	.	ASSSSITGTYEQY
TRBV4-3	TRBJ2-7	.	ASSLRTGAYEQY
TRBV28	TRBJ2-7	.	ASSLPSSYEQY
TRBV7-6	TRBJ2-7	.	ASSNTSFEQY
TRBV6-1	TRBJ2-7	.	ASSDWGGGSGYEQY
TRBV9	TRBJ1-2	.	ASSVASGGSGYT
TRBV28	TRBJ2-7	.	ASSAYAPHEQY
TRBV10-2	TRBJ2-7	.	ASRSSYEQY
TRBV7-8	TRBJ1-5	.	ASSLMWTASAAQPQH
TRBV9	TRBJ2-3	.	ASSLSRGTDTQY
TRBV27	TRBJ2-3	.	ATGRGGGNTDTQY
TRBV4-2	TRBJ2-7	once	ASSQAPGTRLEQY
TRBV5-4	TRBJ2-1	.	ASSLGTSGSANNEQF
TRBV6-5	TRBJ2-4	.	ASESQNIQY
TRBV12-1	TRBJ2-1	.	ASSGRGQF
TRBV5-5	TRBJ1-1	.	ASSLEQGTAEAF
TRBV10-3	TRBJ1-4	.	AISHPATGGREKLF
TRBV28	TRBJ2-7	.	ASRSQGLGTRGRNEQY
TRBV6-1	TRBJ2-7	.	ASSGHWTASSYEQY
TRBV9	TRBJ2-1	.	ASSVAPGEQF
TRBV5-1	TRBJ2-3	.	ASSWRGRQGRTDTQY
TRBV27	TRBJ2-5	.	ASSRAAGRQETQY
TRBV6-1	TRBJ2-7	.	ASSEPGLVESYEQY
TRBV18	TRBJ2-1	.	ASSVSGLAAINEQF
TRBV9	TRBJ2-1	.	ASNPAGGDNEQF
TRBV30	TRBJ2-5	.	AWSVSGRPQETQY
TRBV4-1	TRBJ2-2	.	ASSQNTGELF
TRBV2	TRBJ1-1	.	ASRTGTGLMNTEAF
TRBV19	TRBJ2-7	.	ASSMTSGSYEQY
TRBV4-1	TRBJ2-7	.	ASSQAETWEQY
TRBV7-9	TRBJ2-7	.	ASSLAGAEQY
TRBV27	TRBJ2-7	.	ASSLGTSVYEQY
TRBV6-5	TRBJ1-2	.	ASSYLGAYGYT
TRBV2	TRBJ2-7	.	ASSESSVDSYEQY
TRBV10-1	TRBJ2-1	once	ASSEWTGLMGEQF
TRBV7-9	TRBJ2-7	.	ASSLVGQESSYEQY
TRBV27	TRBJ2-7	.	ASSLADPYEQY
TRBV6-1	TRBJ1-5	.	ASSERGFQPQH
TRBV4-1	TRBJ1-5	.	ASSQERDSNQPQH
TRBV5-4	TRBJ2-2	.	ASSLTGGGIGELF
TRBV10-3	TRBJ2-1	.	AISGTAVYNEQF
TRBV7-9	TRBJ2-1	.	ASSLSRTGQNEQF
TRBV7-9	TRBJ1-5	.	ASSLGVQGNQPQH
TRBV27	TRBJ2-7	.	ASSLKGLAGYEQY
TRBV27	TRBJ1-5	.	ASSLYRGRQPQH
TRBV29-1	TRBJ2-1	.	SVELAGVSEQF
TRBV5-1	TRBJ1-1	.	ASSLYGDRGSGAF
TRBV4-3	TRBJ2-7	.	ASSQGAGAFSYEQY